This entry features one T cell receptor (beta chain) sequence. Germline assignment: CDR1 GTSNPN and CDR2 SVGIG (reference sequence). Trimming removed 3 bases from V and 0 bases from J, with 18 bases in between. This CDR3 spans 16 amino acids. The data were produced by immunoSEQ multiplex PCR, yet TCRdb's version contains in-frame clones alone and is incomplete. The sample includes 200,000 to 250,000 clones, almost 85% seen only once; the top ten take approximately 9.6%. The sample belongs to a study of blood T cell repertoires in COVID-19. Researchers sorted participants into cohorts using their self-reported clinical history.

Sequencing input: PBMCs or T cells enriched from blood (not recorded which). The J gene is TRBJ2-7, the V gene TRBV30; possible D gene TRBD1, 5 bases. This clonotype was sampled from a woman aged 45-65 years with acute COVID-19. The CDR3 DNA follows: TGTGCCTGGAGCGCCCAGGGCAGGGTAAGCTCCTACGAGCAGTACTTC. Amino acids: CAWSAQGRVSSYEQYF.